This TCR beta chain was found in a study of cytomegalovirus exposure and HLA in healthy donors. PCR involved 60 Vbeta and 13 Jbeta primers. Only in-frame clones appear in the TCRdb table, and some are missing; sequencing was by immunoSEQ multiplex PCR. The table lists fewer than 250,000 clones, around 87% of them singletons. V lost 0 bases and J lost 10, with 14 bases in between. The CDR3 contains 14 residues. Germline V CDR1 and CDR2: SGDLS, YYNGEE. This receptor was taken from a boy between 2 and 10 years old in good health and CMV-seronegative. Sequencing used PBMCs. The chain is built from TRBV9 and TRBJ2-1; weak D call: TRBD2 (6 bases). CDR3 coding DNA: TGTGCCAGCAGCGTAGGGAGGGAGACCCTCGAGCAGTTCTTC. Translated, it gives CASSVGRETLEQFF. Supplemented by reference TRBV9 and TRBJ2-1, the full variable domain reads DSGVTQTPKHLITATGQRVTLRCSPRSGDLSVYWYQQSLDQGLQFLIQYYNGEERAKGNILERFSAQQFPDLHSELNLSSLELGDSALYFCASSVGRETLEQFFGPGTRLTVL.